The clone carrying this T cell receptor (beta chain) was recorded many times. The antigen is undetermined. These data are taken from a study of neurological immune-mediated disorders. Study findings and constraints: Sharing of CDR3 amino acid sequences among expanded clones across subjects was absent, suggesting private repertoires in all groups.

For sorted libraries, the input was roughly 1 million CD4+ or CD8+ T cells. Via MiXCR, TCRdb re-called the 5' RACE reads, giving one row per CDR3 protein. The table lists approximately 41,000 distinct CDR3 sequences, about 14% of them singletons. This sequence originates from an older woman with HTLV-1-associated myelopathy (HAM/TSP). What was sequenced was CD4+ T cells from blood.

The CDR3 here is CASSSVLPGTWTYNEQFF. The DNA for the CDR3 is TGCGCCAGCAGCTCTGTCCTCCCCGGGACATGGACCTACAATGAGCAGTTCTTC. The rearrangement links TRBV5-1 to TRBJ2-1; D might be TRBD1 (6 bases). The CDR3 runs 18 residues. Germline V gives CDR1 SGHRS, CDR2 YFSETQ. V lost 3 bases and J 2 bases, leaving 21 bases between the germline ends.